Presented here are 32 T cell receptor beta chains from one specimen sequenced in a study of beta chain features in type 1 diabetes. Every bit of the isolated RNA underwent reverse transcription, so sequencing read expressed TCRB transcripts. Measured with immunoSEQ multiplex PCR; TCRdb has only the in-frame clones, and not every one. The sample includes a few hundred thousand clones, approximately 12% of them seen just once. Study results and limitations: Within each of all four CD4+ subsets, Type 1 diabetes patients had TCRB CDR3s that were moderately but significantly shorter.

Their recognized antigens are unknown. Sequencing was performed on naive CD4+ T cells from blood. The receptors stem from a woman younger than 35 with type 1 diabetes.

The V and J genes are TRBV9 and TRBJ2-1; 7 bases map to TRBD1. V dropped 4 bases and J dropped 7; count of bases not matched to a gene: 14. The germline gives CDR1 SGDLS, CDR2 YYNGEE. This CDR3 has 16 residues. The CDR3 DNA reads TGTGCCAGCAGCCCGAGACAGGGCTTCGGCGTGAATGAGCAGTTCTTC. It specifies CASSPRQGFGVNEQFF.

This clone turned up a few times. The CDR3 region has the DNA TGCGCCAGCAGCAAAGGGGAACCCTACGAGCAGTACTTC. Protein sequence: CASSKGEPYEQYF. The rearrangement joins TRBV5-1 to TRBJ2-7; TRBD1 is a possible D gene (5 bases). V was clipped by 4 bases and J by 2 bases, with 10 bases between them. Germline CDR1 and CDR2: SGHRS and YFSETQ. This CDR3 is built from 13 residues.

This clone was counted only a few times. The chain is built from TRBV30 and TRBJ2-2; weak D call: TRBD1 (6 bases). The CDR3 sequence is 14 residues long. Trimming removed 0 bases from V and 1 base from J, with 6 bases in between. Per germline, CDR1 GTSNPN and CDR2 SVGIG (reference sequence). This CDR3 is CAWSVGQNTGELFF. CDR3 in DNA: TGTGCCTGGAGTGTGGGACAGAACACCGGGGAGCTGTTTTTT.

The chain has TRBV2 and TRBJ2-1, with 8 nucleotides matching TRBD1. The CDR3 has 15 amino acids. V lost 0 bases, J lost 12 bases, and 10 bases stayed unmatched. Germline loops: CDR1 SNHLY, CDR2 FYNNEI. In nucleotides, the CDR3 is TGTGCCAGCAGTGAAGCTTGGGACAGGACCGCCTCGCAGTTCTTC. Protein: CASSEAWDRTASQFF.

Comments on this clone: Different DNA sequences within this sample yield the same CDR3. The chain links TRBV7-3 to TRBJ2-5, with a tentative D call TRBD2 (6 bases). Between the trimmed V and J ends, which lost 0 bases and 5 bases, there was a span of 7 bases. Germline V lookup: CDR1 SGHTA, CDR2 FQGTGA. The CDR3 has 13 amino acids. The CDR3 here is CASSLTRGETQYF. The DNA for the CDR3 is TGTGCCAGCAGCTTAACCCGGGGGGAGACCCAGTACTTC.

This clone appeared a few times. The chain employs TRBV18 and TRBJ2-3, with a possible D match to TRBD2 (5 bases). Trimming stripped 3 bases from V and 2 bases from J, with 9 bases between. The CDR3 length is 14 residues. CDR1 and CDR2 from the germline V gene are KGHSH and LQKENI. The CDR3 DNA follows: TGTGCCAGCTCACCCCGGGAATTCACAGATACGCAGTATTTT. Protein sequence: CASSPREFTDTQYF.

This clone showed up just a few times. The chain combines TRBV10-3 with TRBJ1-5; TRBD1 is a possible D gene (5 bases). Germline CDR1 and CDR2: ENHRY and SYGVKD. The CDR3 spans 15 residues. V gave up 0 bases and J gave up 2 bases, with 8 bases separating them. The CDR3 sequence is CAISESSRGNQPQHF. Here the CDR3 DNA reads TGTGCCATCAGTGAGTCGAGCAGGGGCAATCAGCCCCAGCATTTT.

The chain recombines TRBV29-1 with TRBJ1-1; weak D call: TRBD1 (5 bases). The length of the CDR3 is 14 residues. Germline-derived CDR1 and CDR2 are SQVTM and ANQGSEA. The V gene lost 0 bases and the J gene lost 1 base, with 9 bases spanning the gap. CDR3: CSVEDRGRNTEAFF. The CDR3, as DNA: TGCAGCGTTGAAGATCGGGGGAGGAACACTGAAGCTTTCTTT.

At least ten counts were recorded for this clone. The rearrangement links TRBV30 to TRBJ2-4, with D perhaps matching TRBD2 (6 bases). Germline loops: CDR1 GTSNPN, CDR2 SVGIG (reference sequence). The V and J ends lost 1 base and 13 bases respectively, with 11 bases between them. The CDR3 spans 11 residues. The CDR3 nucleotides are TGTGCCTGGAGTGCAGGGACTGAACAGTACTTC. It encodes CAWSAGTEQYF.

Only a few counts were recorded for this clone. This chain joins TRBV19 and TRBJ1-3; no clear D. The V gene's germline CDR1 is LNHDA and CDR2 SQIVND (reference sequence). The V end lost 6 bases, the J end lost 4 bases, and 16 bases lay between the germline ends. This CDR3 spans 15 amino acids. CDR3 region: CASSPDGSRGNTIYF. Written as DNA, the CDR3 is TGTGCCAGTAGCCCCGACGGATCGAGGGGAAACACCATATATTTT.

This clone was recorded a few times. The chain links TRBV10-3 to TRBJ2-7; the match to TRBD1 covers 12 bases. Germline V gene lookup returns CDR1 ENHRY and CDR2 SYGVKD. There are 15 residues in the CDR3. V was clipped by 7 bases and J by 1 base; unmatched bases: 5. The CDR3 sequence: CAITPGQGASYEQYF. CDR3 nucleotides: TGTGCCATCACCCCGGGACAGGGGGCATCCTACGAGCAGTACTTC.

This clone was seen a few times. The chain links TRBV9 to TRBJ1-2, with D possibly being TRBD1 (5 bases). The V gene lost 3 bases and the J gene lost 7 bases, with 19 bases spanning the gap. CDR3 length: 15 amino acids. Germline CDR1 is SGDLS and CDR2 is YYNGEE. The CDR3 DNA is TGTGCCAGCAGCGGGCAGGGAGGGATTTATGGTGGCTACACCTTC. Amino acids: CASSGQGGIYGGYTF.

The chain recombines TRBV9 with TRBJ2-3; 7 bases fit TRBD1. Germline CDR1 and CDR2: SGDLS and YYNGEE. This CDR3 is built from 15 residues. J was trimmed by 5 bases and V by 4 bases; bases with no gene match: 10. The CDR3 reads CASSFAQGLGDTQYF. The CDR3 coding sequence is TGTGCCAGCAGCTTCGCACAGGGGTTGGGAGATACGCAGTATTTT.

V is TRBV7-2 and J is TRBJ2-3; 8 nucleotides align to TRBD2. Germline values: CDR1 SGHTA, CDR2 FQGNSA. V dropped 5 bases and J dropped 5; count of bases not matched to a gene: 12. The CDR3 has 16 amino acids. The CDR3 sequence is CASSPTSVGVGDTQYF. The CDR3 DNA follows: TGTGCCAGCAGCCCGACTAGCGTGGGAGTGGGAGATACGCAGTATTTT.

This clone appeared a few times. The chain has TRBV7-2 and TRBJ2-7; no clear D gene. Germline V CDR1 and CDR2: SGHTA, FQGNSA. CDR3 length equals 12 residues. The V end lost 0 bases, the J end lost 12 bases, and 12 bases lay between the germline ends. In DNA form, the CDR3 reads TGTGCCAGCAGCTTAGCGATGGGCCGGATGTACGTC. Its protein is CASSLAMGRMYV.

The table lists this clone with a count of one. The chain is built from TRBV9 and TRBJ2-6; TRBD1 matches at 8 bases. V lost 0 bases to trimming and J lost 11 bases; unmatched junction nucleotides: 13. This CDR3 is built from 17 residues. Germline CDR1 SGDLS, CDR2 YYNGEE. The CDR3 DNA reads TGTGCCAGCAGCGTAGCTACTTGGGACAGGAGGGGCCACGTCCTGACTTTC. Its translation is CASSVATWDRRGHVLTF.

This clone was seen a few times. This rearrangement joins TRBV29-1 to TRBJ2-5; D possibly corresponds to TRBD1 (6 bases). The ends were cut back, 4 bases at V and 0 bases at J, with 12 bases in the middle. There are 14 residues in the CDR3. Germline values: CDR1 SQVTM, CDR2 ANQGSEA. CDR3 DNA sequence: TGCAGCGTTGGGGGGCGACTCAACCAAGAGACCCAGTACTTC. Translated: CSVGGRLNQETQYF.

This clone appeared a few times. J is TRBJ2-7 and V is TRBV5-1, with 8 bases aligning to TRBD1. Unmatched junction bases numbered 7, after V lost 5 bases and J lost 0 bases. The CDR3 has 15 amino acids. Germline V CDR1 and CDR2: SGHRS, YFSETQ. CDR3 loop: CASSLADRDSYEQYF. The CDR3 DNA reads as TGCGCCAGCAGTCTTGCGGACAGGGACTCCTACGAGCAGTACTTC. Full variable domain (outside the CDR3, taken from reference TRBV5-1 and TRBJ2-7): KAGVTQTPRYLIKTRGQQVTLSCSPISGHRSVSWYQQTPGQGLQFLFEYFSETQRNKGNFPGRFSGRQFSNSRSEMNVSTLELGDSALYLCASSLADRDSYEQYFGPGTRLTVT.

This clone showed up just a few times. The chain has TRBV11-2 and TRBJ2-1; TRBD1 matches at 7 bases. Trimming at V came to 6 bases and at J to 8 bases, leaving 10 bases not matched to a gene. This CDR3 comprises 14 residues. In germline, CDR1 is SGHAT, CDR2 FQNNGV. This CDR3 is CASSPVSQGHEQFF. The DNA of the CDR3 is TGTGCCAGCAGTCCAGTCTCACAGGGGCATGAGCAGTTCTTC. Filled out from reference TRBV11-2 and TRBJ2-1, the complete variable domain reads EAGVAQSPRYKIIEKRQSVAFWCNPISGHATLYWYQQILGQGPKLLIQFQNNGVVDDSQLPKDRFSAERLKGVDSTLKIQPAKLEDSAVYLCASSPVSQGHEQFFGPGTRLTVL.

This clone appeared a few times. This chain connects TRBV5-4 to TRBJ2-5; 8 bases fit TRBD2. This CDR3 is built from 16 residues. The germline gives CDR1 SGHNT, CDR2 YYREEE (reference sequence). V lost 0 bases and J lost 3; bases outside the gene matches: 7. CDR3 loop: CASSLAGAGVEETQYF. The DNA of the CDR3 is TGTGCCAGCAGCTTGGCGGGAGCGGGAGTGGAAGAGACCCAGTACTTC.

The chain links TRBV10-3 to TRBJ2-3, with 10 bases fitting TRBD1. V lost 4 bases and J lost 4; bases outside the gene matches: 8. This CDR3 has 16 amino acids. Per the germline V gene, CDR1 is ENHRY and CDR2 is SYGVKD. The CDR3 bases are TGTGCCATCAGTGGGGTCGACAGGGGGCGGCCAGATACGCAGTATTTT. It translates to CAISGVDRGRPDTQYF.

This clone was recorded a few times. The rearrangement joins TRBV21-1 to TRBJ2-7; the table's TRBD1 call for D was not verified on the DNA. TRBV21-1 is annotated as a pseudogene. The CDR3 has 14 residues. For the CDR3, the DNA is TGTGCCAGCAGCTCCCTCGAGGGGGTCTACGAGCAGTACGTC. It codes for CASSSLEGVYEQYV.

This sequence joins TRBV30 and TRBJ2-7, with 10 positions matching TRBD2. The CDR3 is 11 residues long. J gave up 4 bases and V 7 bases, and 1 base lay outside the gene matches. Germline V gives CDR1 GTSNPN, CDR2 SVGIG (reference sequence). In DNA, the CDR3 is TGTGCCTCGGGACTAGCGTACGAGCAGTACTTC. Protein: CASGLAYEQYF.

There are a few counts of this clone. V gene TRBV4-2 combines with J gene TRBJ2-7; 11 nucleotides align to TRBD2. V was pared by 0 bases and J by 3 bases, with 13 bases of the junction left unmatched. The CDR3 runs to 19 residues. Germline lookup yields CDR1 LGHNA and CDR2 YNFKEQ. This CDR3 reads CASSQEADSGRAWSYEQYF. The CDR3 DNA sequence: TGTGCCAGCAGCCAAGAGGCGGATAGCGGGAGGGCCTGGAGCTACGAGCAGTACTTC.

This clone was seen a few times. In nucleotides, the CDR3 is TGTGCCAGCAGCGTAGTCGGTAGCGGGGGTCCCTACAATGAGCAGTTCTTC. This codes for CASSVVGSGGPYNEQFF. This chain uses TRBV9 with TRBJ2-1; 9 bases match TRBD2. The CDR3 covers 17 residues. The germline gives CDR1 SGDLS, CDR2 YYNGEE. Losses at the gene ends were 0 bases for V and 2 bases for J; bases not matched to a gene: 6.

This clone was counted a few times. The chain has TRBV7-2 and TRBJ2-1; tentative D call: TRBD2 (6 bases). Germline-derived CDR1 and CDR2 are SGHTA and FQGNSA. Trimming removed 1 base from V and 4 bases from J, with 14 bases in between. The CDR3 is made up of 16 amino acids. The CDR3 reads CASSLVPGVSYNEQFF. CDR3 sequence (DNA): TGTGCCAGCAGCTTAGTCCCGGGGGTCTCGTACAATGAGCAGTTCTTC.

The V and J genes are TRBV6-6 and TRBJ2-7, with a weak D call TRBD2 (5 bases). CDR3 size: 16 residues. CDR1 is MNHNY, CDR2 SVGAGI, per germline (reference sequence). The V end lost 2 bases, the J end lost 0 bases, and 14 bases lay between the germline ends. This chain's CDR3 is CASSYEGQSPSYEQYV. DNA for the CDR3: TGTGCCAGCAGTTACGAGGGTCAGTCTCCCTCCTACGAGCAGTACGTC.

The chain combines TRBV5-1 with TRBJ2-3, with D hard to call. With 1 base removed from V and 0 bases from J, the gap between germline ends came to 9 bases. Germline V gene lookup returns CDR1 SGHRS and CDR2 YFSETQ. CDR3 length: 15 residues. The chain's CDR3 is CASSLNTPSTDTQYF. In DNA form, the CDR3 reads TGCGCCAGCAGCTTGAACACCCCTAGCACAGATACGCAGTATTTT. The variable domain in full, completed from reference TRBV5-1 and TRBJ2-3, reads KAGVTQTPRYLIKTRGQQVTLSCSPISGHRSVSWYQQTPGQGLQFLFEYFSETQRNKGNFPGRFSGRQFSNSRSEMNVSTLELGDSALYLCASSLNTPSTDTQYFGPGTRLTVL.

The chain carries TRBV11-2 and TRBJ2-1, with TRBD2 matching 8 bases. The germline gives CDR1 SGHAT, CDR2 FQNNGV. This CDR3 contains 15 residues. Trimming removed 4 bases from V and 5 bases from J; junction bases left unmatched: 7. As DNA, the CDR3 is TGTGCCAGCAGCTCCATAGCGGGGAAAGACAATGAGCAGTTCTTC. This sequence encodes CASSSIAGKDNEQFF.

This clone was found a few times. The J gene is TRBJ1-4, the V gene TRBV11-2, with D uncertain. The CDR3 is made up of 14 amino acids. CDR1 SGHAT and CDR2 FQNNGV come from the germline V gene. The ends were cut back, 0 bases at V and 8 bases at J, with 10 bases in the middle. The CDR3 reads CASSLEFSNEKLFF. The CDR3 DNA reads TGTGCCAGCAGCTTAGAATTCAGTAACGAAAAACTGTTTTTT.

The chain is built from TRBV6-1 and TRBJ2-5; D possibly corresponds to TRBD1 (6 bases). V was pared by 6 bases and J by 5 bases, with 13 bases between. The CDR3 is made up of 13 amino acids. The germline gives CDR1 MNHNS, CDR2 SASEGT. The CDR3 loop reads CASRPQGRETQYF. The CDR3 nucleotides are TGTGCCAGCAGACCACAGGGAAGGGAGACCCAGTACTTC.

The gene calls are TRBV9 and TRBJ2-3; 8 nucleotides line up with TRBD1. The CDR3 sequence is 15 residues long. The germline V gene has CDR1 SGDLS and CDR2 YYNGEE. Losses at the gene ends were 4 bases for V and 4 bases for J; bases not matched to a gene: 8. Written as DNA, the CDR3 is TGTGCCAGCAGCTCCCTAGGGGGACAGGCAGATACGCAGTATTTT. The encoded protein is CASSSLGGQADTQYF.